A single TCR beta chain is shown here with its context. As processed by the authors: Nucleated cell number was recorded as an estimate derived from reference gene primer amplification. Libraries were prepared by immunoSEQ multiplex PCR; TCRdb keeps only in-frame clonotypes and omits some of them. V and J calls and clone size come straight from that table; D and trimming were deduced from the DNA. Of over 200,000 clones listed, around 86% are singletons. This specimen belongs to a study of blood T cell repertoires in COVID-19. Study background: The United States, Italy and Spain supplied acute and convalescent COVID-19 samples. The analysed material was cDNA or gDNA that came from T cells, B-cell-depleted T cells, or PBMCs.

The receptor's source is a human donor in a cohort sampled during active COVID-19. The material sequenced was peripheral blood.

Here the CDR3 DNA reads TGTGCCAGCAGCTTCCGAGACAGGACGAGTCAGCCCCAGCATTTT. Protein: CASSFRDRTSQPQHF. The V and J genes are TRBV7-2 and TRBJ1-5, with a possible D match to TRBD1 (6 bases). V lost 3 bases to trimming and J lost 6 bases, with 15 bases between them. The germline V gene encodes CDR1 SGHTA and CDR2 FQGNSA. There are 15 residues in the CDR3.